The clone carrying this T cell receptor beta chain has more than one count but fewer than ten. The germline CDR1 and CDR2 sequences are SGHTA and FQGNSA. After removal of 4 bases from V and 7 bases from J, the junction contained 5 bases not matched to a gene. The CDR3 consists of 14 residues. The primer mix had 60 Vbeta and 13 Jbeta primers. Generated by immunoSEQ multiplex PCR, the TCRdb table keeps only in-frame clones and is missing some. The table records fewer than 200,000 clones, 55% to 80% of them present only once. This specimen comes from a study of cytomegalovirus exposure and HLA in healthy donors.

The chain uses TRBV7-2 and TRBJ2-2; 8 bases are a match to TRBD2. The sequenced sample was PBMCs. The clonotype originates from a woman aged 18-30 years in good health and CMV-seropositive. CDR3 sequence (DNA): TGTGCCAGCAGCTCCGGGACTAGTGGCGGGGAGCTGTTTTTT. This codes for CASSSGTSGGELFF. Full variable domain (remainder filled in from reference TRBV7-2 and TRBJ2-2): GAGVSQSPSNKVTEKGKDVELRCDPISGHTALYWYRQSLGQGLEFLIYFQGNSAPDKSGLPSDRFSAERTGGSVSTLTIQRTQQEDSAVYLCASSSGTSGGELFFGEGSRLTVL.